The 6 T cell receptor beta chains below come from one sample, sequenced in a study of human T cells and chemical hapten exposure. Time point meaning: patch test 3, about 24 weeks after DPC sensitization. Treatment reported: therapeutic diphenylcyclopropenone sensitization with weekly scalp DPC. TCRdb re-analysed the RACE reads in MiXCR, keeping a single row per CDR3 protein. The table has around 200,000 distinct CDR3 sequences, about 22% seen once; the top ten hold approximately 2.3%. The sequences come from whole blood, collected in connection with sensitization to the hapten diphenylcyclopropenone (DPC). The source of these receptors is a woman in her thirties or forties with alopecia areata. Some clones in this sample may be carry-over from other donors' samples.

The chain employs TRBV7-9 and TRBJ1-2, with 7 bases aligning to TRBD1. The trim removed 0 bases at V and 5 bases at J, leaving 0 bases unmatched. CDR1 and CDR2 (germline): SEHNR, FQNEAQ (reference sequence). The CDR3 is made up of 13 amino acids. The CDR3 nucleotides read TGTGCCAGCAGCTTAGCACAGGGGTATGGCTACACCTTC. This gives the protein CASSLAQGYGYTF.

This clonotype appeared a few times. The rearrangement uses TRBV27 and TRBJ1-5; 7 nucleotides agree with TRBD1. Germline CDR1 is MNHEY and CDR2 is SMNVEV (reference sequence). Losses at the gene ends were 3 bases for V and 5 bases for J; bases not matched to a gene: 22. This CDR3 is built from 20 residues. In nucleotides, the CDR3 is TGTGCCAGCAGTTTTGGGACAGAAGGCTGGGGGAGGGGTTCGGATCAGCCCCAGCATTTT. Translation gives CASSFGTEGWGRGSDQPQHF.

This clonotype was seen only a few times. The V gene is TRBV20-1, the J gene TRBJ2-7; 10 nucleotides match TRBD1. The V and J ends lost 6 bases and 3 bases, in that order; junction bases with no gene match: 5. This CDR3 is 13 amino acids long. Germline assignment: CDR1 DFQATT and CDR2 SNEGSKA (reference sequence). The CDR3 region is CSAGTGDFYEQYF. CDR3 nucleotide sequence: TGCAGTGCGGGGACAGGGGATTTCTACGAGCAGTACTTC.

This clonotype was found many times. The V and J genes are TRBV29-1 and TRBJ1-1; D gene ambiguous. Trimming left V 4 bases short and J 1 base short, with 4 bases between. Germline CDR1 is SQVTM and CDR2 is ANQGSEA. The CDR3 length is 11 residues. The CDR3 nucleotides read TGCAGCGTTGTGTCGAACACTGAAGCTTTCTTT. Protein: CSVVSNTEAFF.

A few counts support this clonotype. This chain joins TRBV6-6 and TRBJ2-1, with 7 nucleotides matching TRBD1. V lost 6 bases and J lost 5; bases outside the gene matches: 4. Germline-derived CDR1 and CDR2 are MNHNY and SVGAGI (reference sequence). CDR3 size: 13 residues. The CDR3 DNA reads TGTGCCAGCAGATCTGGGACAGACAATGAGCAGTTCTTC. It specifies CASRSGTDNEQFF.

This chain connects TRBV7-2 to TRBJ2-7; 8 bases map to TRBD1. The CDR3 totals 14 residues. Germline loops: CDR1 SGHTA, CDR2 FQGNSA. The junction had 4 bases not matched to a gene; V was cut back by 2 bases and J by 4 bases. The CDR3 loop reads CASSLTRGRYEQYF. The CDR3 coding sequence is TGTGCCAGCAGCTTAACCAGGGGGCGGTACGAGCAGTACTTC. Full variable domain (missing parts from reference TRBV7-2 and TRBJ2-7): GAGVSQSPSNKVTEKGKDVELRCDPISGHTALYWYRQSLGQGLEFLIYFQGNSAPDKSGLPSDRFSAERTGGSVSTLTIQRTQQEDSAVYLCASSLTRGRYEQYFGPGTRLTVT.